This TCR beta chain derives from a study of T cells in Graves' hyperthyroidism and ophthalmopathy. General study points: Most expanded thyroid clonotypes above 0.001 also appeared in blood.

A note on this clonotype: Its target is unknown.

Authors of the study amplified TCR beta CDR3 regions from RNA transcripts. The TCR CDR3 was amplified in a first-round RT-PCR using the HTBI primer set. Each CDR3 protein gets one entry after TCRdb re-called the multiplex PCR reads with MiXCR. The sample holds about 210,000 distinct CDR3 sequences, approximately 17% seen once. The V and J ends lost 6 bases and 3 bases respectively, with 14 bases between them. Germline V gene data show CDR1 as SEHNR and CDR2 as FQNEAQ (reference sequence). This CDR3 region has 15 residues. Exclusion followed for patients with uncontrolled infection, other autoimmune disease, pregnancy or lactation. Clinical symptoms, serum thyroxine, TRAb, thyroid ultrasound and orbital computed tomography informed diagnoses. Fresh peripheral blood, roughly 9.3 ml, was the source of the PBMCs.

The specimen was blood. This TCR derives from a man in his fifties with Graves' hyperthyroidism. V usage is TRBV7-9 and J usage is TRBJ2-2; possible D gene TRBD1, 6 bases. The CDR3 spells CASSRDIGYTGELFF. The DNA of the CDR3 is TGTGCCAGCAGTCGGGACATTGGGTACACCGGGGAGCTGTTTTTT.